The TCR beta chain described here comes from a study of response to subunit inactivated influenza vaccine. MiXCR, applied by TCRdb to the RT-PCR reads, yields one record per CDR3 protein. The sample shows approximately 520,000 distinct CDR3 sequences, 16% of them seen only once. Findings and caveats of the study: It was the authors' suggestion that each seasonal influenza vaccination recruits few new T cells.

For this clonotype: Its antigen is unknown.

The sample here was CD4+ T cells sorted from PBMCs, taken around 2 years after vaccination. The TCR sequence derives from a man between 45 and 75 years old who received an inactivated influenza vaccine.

CDR3 loop: CASSQDGGYLHF. The CDR3 nucleotides are TGTGCCAGCAGCCAAGATGGGGGATACCTCCACTTT. The V and J genes are TRBV4-2 and TRBJ1-6; tentative D call: TRBD1 (5 bases). The CDR3 spans 12 residues. Trimming pared 0 bases from V and 15 bases from J, leaving 9 bases between. Germline assignment: CDR1 LGHNA and CDR2 YNFKEQ.